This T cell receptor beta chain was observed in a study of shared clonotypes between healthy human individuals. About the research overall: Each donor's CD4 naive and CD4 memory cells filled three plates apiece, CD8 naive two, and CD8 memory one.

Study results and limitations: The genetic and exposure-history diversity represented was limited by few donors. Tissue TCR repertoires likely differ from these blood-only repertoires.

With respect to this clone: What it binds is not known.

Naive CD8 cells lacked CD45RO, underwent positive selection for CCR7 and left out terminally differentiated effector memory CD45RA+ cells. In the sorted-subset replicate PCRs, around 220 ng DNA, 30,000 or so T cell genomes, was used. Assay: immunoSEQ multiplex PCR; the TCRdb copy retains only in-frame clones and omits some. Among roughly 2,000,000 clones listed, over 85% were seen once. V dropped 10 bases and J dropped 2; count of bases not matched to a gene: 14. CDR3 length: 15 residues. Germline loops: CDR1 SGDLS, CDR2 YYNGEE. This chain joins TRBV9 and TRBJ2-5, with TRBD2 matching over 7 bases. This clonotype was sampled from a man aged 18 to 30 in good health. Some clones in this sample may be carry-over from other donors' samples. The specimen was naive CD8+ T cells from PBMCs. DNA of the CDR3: TGTGCCGGGGAGGGGCAGCGGGAAATACAAGAGACCCAGTACTTC. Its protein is CAGEGQREIQETQYF.